The next 3 T cell receptor beta chains were all read from a single sample in a study of early stage breast cancer tumors. Profiled with immunoSEQ multiplex PCR; TCRdb holds only in-frame clones, not every one. The table includes about 31,000 clones, over 70% detected once. The specimen was blood. The source of these receptors is a person aged 35-50 years with breast cancer.

CDR3 loop: CASSYTRRLNTGELFF. CDR3 in DNA: TGTGCCAGCAGTTATACTAGAAGGTTAAACACCGGGGAGCTGTTTTTT. The chain is built from TRBV6-5 and TRBJ2-2; TRBD2 is a possible D gene (5 bases). V lost 3 bases and J lost 2, with 13 bases in between. Germline values: CDR1 MNHEY, CDR2 SVGAGI. This CDR3 contains 16 residues.

The J gene is TRBJ1-4, the V gene TRBV7-9, with D possibly being TRBD1 (5 bases). Trimming stripped 5 bases from V and 8 bases from J, with 12 bases between. CDR1 SEHNR and CDR2 FQNEAQ come from the germline V gene (reference sequence). This CDR3 is 13 amino acids long. CDR3 sequence: CASSRRQSEKLFF. The DNA of the CDR3 is TGTGCCAGCAGCAGACGACAGAGCGAAAAACTGTTTTTT.

This clone has a handful of counts. CDR3 sequence: CASSTSLGYEQYF. The CDR3 DNA sequence: TGTGCCAGTAGTACCTCCCTTGGTTACGAGCAGTACTTC. V is TRBV19 and J is TRBJ2-7; no clear D. Per germline, CDR1 LNHDA and CDR2 SQIVND (reference sequence). This CDR3 contains 13 residues. The V end lost 4 bases, the J end lost 4 bases, and 11 bases lay between the germline ends.